A selection of T cell receptor beta chains follows, all from one sample in a study of beta chain features in type 1 diabetes. Method: immunoSEQ multiplex PCR; TCRdb's copy keeps in-frame clones and lacks some. The sample contains a few hundred thousand clones, 30% of which appear only once. Sequenced material: naive CD4+ T cells from blood. Source of these receptors: a man younger than 35 in good health. CDR3s include the opening cysteine and the closing phenylalanine or tryptophan. Each record gives: V gene, clone size, J gene, D gene, CDR3 protein, CDR3 DNA. The D gene is left open where the match is weak. Some rows have no size entry. The others give once, few or many, or a class for an expanded clone.

TRBV7-3	few	TRBJ2-3	-	CASSFKGADTQYF	TGTGCCAGCAGCTTCAAGGGGGCAGATACGCAGTATTTT
TRBV11-2	-	TRBJ2-1	-	CASRVLLGKYNEQFF	TGTGCCAGCAGGGTGCTTCTGGGAAAATACAATGAGCAGTTCTTC
TRBV30	-	TRBJ2-3	TRBD2	CAWSLGLAGVNTDTQYF	TGTGCCTGGAGCCTCGGACTAGCGGGAGTCAACACAGATACGCAGTATTTT
TRBV30	-	TRBJ2-7	-	CAWSRDISYEQYF	TGTGCCTGGAGCAGAGACATCTCCTACGAGCAGTACTTC
TRBV7-2	-	TRBJ2-1	TRBD2	CASSLSSGLEYNEQFF	TGTGCCAGCAGCTTATCTTCCGGACTAGAGTACAATGAGCAGTTCTTC
TRBV6-1	-	TRBJ1-3	-	CASSEVARSSGNTIYF	TGTGCCAGCAGTGAAGTCGCCAGGAGCTCTGGAAACACCATATATTTT
TRBV29-1	few	TRBJ2-3	TRBD2	CSAGLAGADTQYF	TGCAGCGCTGGACTAGCGGGAGCAGATACGCAGTATTTT
TRBV5-4	-	TRBJ2-4	-	CASSPTGPKNIQYF	TGTGCCAGCAGCCCGACAGGTCCCAAAAACATTCAGTACTTC
TRBV10-3	few	TRBJ2-2	TRBD2	CAISEWVSSGNTGELFF	TGTGCCATCAGTGAGTGGGTGTCTAGCGGGAACACCGGGGAGCTGTTTTTT
TRBV7-9	few	TRBJ1-4	-	CASSLRGANEKLFF	TGTGCCAGCAGCCTCCGGGGCGCAAATGAAAAACTGTTTTTT
TRBV28	-	TRBJ2-5	-	CASSFGGGEETQYF	TGTGCCAGCAGTTTCGGTGGGGGAGAAGAGACCCAGTACTTC
TRBV2	few	TRBJ2-6	TRBD2	CASSAGLGISGANVLTF	TGTGCCAGCAGTGCGGGACTAGGGATCTCTGGGGCCAACGTCCTGACTTTC
TRBV30	few	TRBJ2-5	-	CAWKAKETQYF	TGTGCCTGGAAAGCCAAAGAGACCCAGTACTTC
TRBV9	few	TRBJ2-3	TRBD1	CASSVDDRVDTQYF	TGTGCCAGCAGCGTAGACGACAGGGTCGATACGCAGTATTTT
TRBV9	few	TRBJ1-2	-	CASSVEENYGYTF	TGTGCCAGCAGCGTAGAGGAAAACTATGGCTACACCTTC
TRBV7-9	-	TRBJ2-2	-	CASSFLGGTGELFF	TGTGCCAGCAGCTTCCTTGGCGGGACCGGGGAGCTGTTTTTT
TRBV5-1	few	TRBJ2-7	-	CASSSRQANYYEQYF	TGCGCCAGCAGCTCGAGACAGGCAAATTATTACGAGCAGTACTTC
TRBV29-1	-	TRBJ2-3	-	CSVTGYNTDTQYF	TGCAGCGTCACAGGGTATAACACAGATACGCAGTATTTT
TRBV7-9	-	TRBJ1-3	-	CASSLDGASGNTIYF	TGTGCCAGCAGCTTAGATGGGGCCTCTGGAAACACCATATATTTT
TRBV30	-	TRBJ2-7	TRBD2	CAATSGRYYEQYF	TGTGCCGCTACTAGCGGGAGATACTACGAGCAGTACTTC
TRBV15	-	TRBJ1-1	-	CATSREQGRFEAFF	TGTGCCACCAGCAGAGAACAGGGACGCTTCGAAGCTTTCTTT
TRBV7-9	-	TRBJ1-2	-	CASSLAGNVLWGYTF	TGTGCCAGCAGCTTAGCCGGAAACGTGTTATGGGGCTACACCTTC
TRBV19	few	TRBJ2-1	TRBD2	CASNPAGVHEQFF	TGTGCCAGTAATCCAGCGGGAGTCCATGAGCAGTTCTTC
TRBV6-5	-	TRBJ1-3	-	CASGRSGNTIYF	TGTGCCAGCGGACGTTCTGGAAACACCATATATTTT
TRBV25-1	few	TRBJ2-7	-	CASTEKAVVTYEQYF	TGTGCCAGCACCGAGAAGGCTGTGGTAACCTACGAGCAGTACTTC
TRBV30	-	TRBJ2-5	TRBD1	CAWSLGQGQETQYF	TGTGCCTGGAGTCTCGGACAGGGGCAAGAGACCCAGTACTTC
TRBV9	-	TRBJ2-4	-	CASSAGVAKNIQYF	TGTGCCAGCAGCGCAGGGGTAGCCAAAAACATTCAGTACTTC
TRBV7-9	-	TRBJ1-1	-	CATSGFTEAFF	TGTGCCACCTCTGGGTTCACTGAAGCTTTCTTT
TRBV7-9	-	TRBJ1-2	-	CASSLGPGAAYGYTF	TGTGCCAGCAGCTTAGGACCCGGAGCGGCCTATGGCTACACCTTC
TRBV30	-	TRBJ1-5	TRBD1	CAWRETGMSNQPQHF	TGTGCCTGGAGGGAGACAGGGATGAGCAATCAGCCCCAGCATTTT
TRBV5-1	few	TRBJ2-1	-	CASSLVSGAGNNEQFF	TGCGCCAGCAGCTTGGTCTCGGGAGCAGGCAACAATGAGCAGTTCTTC
TRBV4-3	-	TRBJ1-3	-	CASSQDRSFPGNTIYF	TGCGCCAGCAGCCAAGATCGGAGTTTCCCTGGAAACACCATATATTTT
TRBV29-1	few	TRBJ2-3	TRBD1	CSGGDEQGKSQYF	TGCAGCGGGGGCGACGAACAGGGGAAGTCGCAGTATTTT
TRBV4-2	-	TRBJ2-5	-	CASSQDRLGTQYF	TGTGCCAGCAGCCAAGATAGGCTGGGGACCCAGTACTTC
TRBV10-3	-	TRBJ2-3	TRBD1	CAIRGTGGRATDTQYF	TGTGCCATCAGGGGGACAGGAGGCAGAGCCACAGATACGCAGTATTTT
TRBV5-1	few	TRBJ2-5	-	CASSLVQGGETQYF	TGCGCCAGCAGCTTGGTCCAGGGCGGAGAGACCCAGTACTTC
TRBV30	few	TRBJ2-5	-	CACHRGGGRETQYF	TGTGCCTGCCACCGCGGAGGGGGCCGGGAGACCCAGTACTTC
TRBV29-1	-	TRBJ1-3	-	CSVSTVSGNTIYF	TGCAGCGTCTCGACAGTCTCTGGAAACACCATATATTTT
TRBV25-1	-	TRBJ2-1	-	CASSESGKNEQFF	TGTGCCAGCAGTGAATCGGGAAAGAATGAGCAGTTCTTC
TRBV7-2	-	TRBJ2-1	-	CASKASYNEQFF	TGTGCCAGCAAGGCTTCTTACAATGAGCAGTTCTTC
TRBV9	once	TRBJ1-1	-	CASSVAGTEAFF	TGTGCCAGCAGCGTAGCAGGGACTGAAGCTTTCTTT
TRBV19	-	TRBJ2-1	TRBD2	CASSIEAGAYNEQFF	TGTGCCAGTAGTATAGAAGCGGGAGCCTACAATGAGCAGTTCTTC
TRBV29-1	-	TRBJ2-1	-	CSGETGSYNEQFF	TGCAGCGGTGAGACAGGTTCCTACAATGAGCAGTTCTTC
TRBV7-9	-	TRBJ2-7	-	CASKNYLAYEQYF	TGTGCCAGCAAAAACTACTTGGCCTACGAGCAGTACTTC
TRBV7-8	-	TRBJ2-7	-	CASSPRTGEQYF	TGTGCCAGCAGCCCTAGGACCGGCGAGCAGTACTTC
TRBV5-6	few	TRBJ2-7	-	CASSEDWSEQYF	TGTGCCAGCAGCGAGGACTGGTCCGAGCAGTACTTC
TRBV7-2	-	TRBJ2-7	-	CASSLSPGMSYEQYF	TGTGCCAGCAGCTTAAGTCCAGGGATGTCCTACGAGCAGTACTTC
TRBV2	-	TRBJ2-7	-	CASSVSYEQYF	TGTGCCAGCAGTGTCAGCTACGAGCAGTACTTC
TRBV30	few	TRBJ2-5	-	CAWSLPGGIKTQYF	TGTGCCTGGAGTCTACCGGGGGGCATCAAGACCCAGTACTTC
TRBV18	-	TRBJ2-7	TRBD2	CASSGLAGTYEQYF	TGTGCCAGCTCGGGACTAGCGGGAACCTACGAGCAGTACTTC
TRBV4-3	few	TRBJ2-7	-	CASSPGVAFHYEQYF	TGCGCCAGCAGCCCAGGGGTGGCTTTCCACTACGAGCAGTACTTC
TRBV6-5	-	TRBJ1-1	-	CASSYREGGGEAFF	TGTGCCAGCAGTTACAGAGAAGGGGGAGGTGAAGCTTTCTTT
TRBV4-1	-	TRBJ2-2	-	CASSQGFPTGTTGELFF	TGCGCCAGCAGCCAAGGCTTCCCTACAGGGACCACCGGGGAGCTGTTTTTT